The 8 T cell receptor beta chains below were found in one sample sequenced in a study of cytomegalovirus exposure and HLA in healthy donors. Primers: 60 Vbeta forward and 13 Jbeta reverse. The data were produced by immunoSEQ multiplex PCR, yet TCRdb's version contains in-frame clones alone and is incomplete. The data show tens of thousands of clones, around 80% seen once. The source material was PBMCs. The receptors derive from a man aged 40-49 years in good health and CMV-seronegative.

There are a few counts of this clone. The chain joins TRBV7-8 to TRBJ2-5, with 9 bases fitting TRBD2. The closer fit of TRBJ2-7 to the DNA end suggests the J call may be wrong. Germline loops: CDR1 SGHVS, CDR2 FQNEAQ. The CDR3 totals 15 residues. The CDR3 coding sequence is TGTGCCAGCAGCTTGGTAGCGGGGGTCTCCTACGAGCAGTACTTC. This sequence encodes CASSLVAGVSYEQYF.

The chain uses TRBV9 and TRBJ2-2; a possible D gene is TRBD1 (6 bases). The CDR3 length is 14 residues. The germline V gene has CDR1 SGDLS and CDR2 YYNGEE. V lost 4 bases, J lost 7 bases, and 14 bases lay in between. The CDR3 region has the DNA TGTGCCAGCAGCTGGGGGCCAGCAAGCGGGGAGCTGTTTTTT. Translating it yields CASSWGPASGELFF.

This chain joins TRBV18 and TRBJ2-1; D might be TRBD1 (5 bases). V shed 2 bases and J shed 9 bases, with 8 bases lying between them. Germline CDR1 KGHSH, CDR2 LQKENI. The CDR3 sequence is 12 residues long. CDR3 residues: CASSPGQGEQFF. DNA for the CDR3: TGTGCCAGCTCACCAGGGCAGGGTGAGCAGTTCTTC.

This rearrangement joins TRBV7-9 to TRBJ1-2, with 7 positions matching TRBD1. CDR1 SEHNR and CDR2 FQNEAQ come from the germline V gene (reference sequence). The CDR3 has 14 residues. Unmatched junction bases numbered 6, after V lost 5 bases and J lost 3 bases. CDR3 region: CASSRGGQDYGYTF. The CDR3 DNA reads TGTGCCAGCAGCCGAGGTGGACAGGACTATGGCTACACCTTC.

This sequence joins TRBV28 and TRBJ2-1; 8 nucleotides match TRBD2. The germline gives CDR1 MDHEN, CDR2 SYDVKM. Trimming cost V 2 bases and J 6 bases; bases outside gene matches: 6. CDR3 length: 15 amino acids. The CDR3 here is CASSLGAGASNEQFF. CDR3 in DNA: TGTGCCAGCAGTTTAGGAGCGGGAGCCTCCAATGAGCAGTTCTTC.

The sample holds one count of this clone. The chain joins TRBV11-2 to TRBJ2-2; D remains ambiguous. The ends were cut back, 4 bases at V and 3 bases at J, with 3 bases in the middle. CDR1 and CDR2 from the germline V gene are SGHAT and FQNNGV. The CDR3 has 12 amino acids. This CDR3 reads CASSYYTGELFF. CDR3 DNA: TGTGCCAGCAGCTACTACACCGGGGAGCTGTTTTTT. Full variable domain (outside the CDR3, taken from reference TRBV11-2 and TRBJ2-2): EAGVAQSPRYKIIEKRQSVAFWCNPISGHATLYWYQQILGQGPKLLIQFQNNGVVDDSQLPKDRFSAERLKGVDSTLKIQPAKLEDSAVYLCASSYYTGELFFGEGSRLTVL.

This clone occurred once. The V gene is TRBV28, the J gene TRBJ2-5, with 10 positions matching TRBD1. V dropped 9 bases and J dropped 5; count of bases not matched to a gene: 6. CDR3 length: 13 residues. Germline V gene sequence: CDR1 MDHEN, CDR2 SYDVKM. CDR3 sequence: CASKTGGRETQYF. The CDR3 region has the DNA TGTGCCAGTAAGACAGGGGGCCGGGAGACCCAGTACTTC.

The genes are TRBV19 and TRBJ2-5, with 8 positions matching TRBD2. The J call is doubtful: the DNA matches TRBJ2-7 better. The CDR3 sequence is 13 residues long. Germline CDR1 is LNHDA and CDR2 is SQIVND (reference sequence). CDR3 coding DNA: TGTGCCAGTAGTAGAAGCGGGAGCGACGAGCAGTACTTC. This gives the protein CASSRSGSDEQYF.